Sequencing of this T cell receptor beta chain was carried out in a study of blood T cell repertoires in COVID-19. Study in general: Whether acute or convalescent, the COVID-19 samples came from the United States, Italy and Spain. PBMCs, B-cell-depleted T cells, or T cells provided the cDNA or gDNA that made up the material.

As processed by the authors: It was from reference gene primer amplification that nucleated cell counts were estimated. TCRdb's table, derived via immunoSEQ multiplex PCR, lists solely in-frame clones and lacks some. For V, J and clone size, that table is used; D and trimming come from the DNA. Of about 55,000 clones listed, roughly 86% are singletons. The V gene lost 6 bases and the J gene lost 4 bases, with 18 bases spanning the gap. The length of the CDR3 is 16 residues. Germline CDR1 SNHLY, CDR2 FYNNEI. The rearrangement uses TRBV2 and TRBJ2-2; D might be TRBD1 (7 bases). The clonotype comes from a man aged 40-50 years with COVID-19, enrolled during active disease. The sample taken for sequencing was peripheral blood. In DNA form, the CDR3 reads TGTGCCAGCAGGGGTAGGCAGGGGGGCGTCACCGGGGAGCTGTTTTTT. Translation gives CASRGRQGGVTGELFF.